One and the same sample provided the 18 T cell receptor beta chains below, sequenced in a study of blood T cell repertoires in COVID-19. The repertoire was sequenced with immunoSEQ multiplex PCR; TCRdb's copy has only in-frame clones and lacks some. The table records some 29,000 clones, roughly 84% of them present only once. Sample: peripheral blood. Receptors originate from a man older than 75 with active COVID-19.

This chain joins TRBV29-1 and TRBJ2-7; possibly TRBD2 for D (6 bases). V lost 4 bases and J 6 bases, leaving 10 bases between the germline ends. The CDR3 sequence is 11 residues long. The germline gives CDR1 SQVTM, CDR2 ANQGSEA. The CDR3 bases are TGCAGCGTTGTTCTTAGCGGCGAGCAGTACTTC. Translation: CSVVLSGEQYF.

This chain uses TRBV7-8 with TRBJ2-2; 7 nucleotides agree with TRBD2. The germline V gene encodes CDR1 SGHVS and CDR2 FQNEAQ. The CDR3 is 17 residues long. With 0 bases clipped from V and 1 base from J, the junction kept 5 bases outside the gene matches. The CDR3 nucleotides read TGTGCCAGCAGCTTAGCCCCAGCGGGGATGAACACCGGGGAGCTGTTTTTT. Encoded protein: CASSLAPAGMNTGELFF.

This chain connects TRBV19 to TRBJ2-7; 8 nucleotides agree with TRBD1. With 2 bases clipped from V and 4 bases from J, the junction kept 7 bases outside the gene matches. CDR3 size: 15 residues. Germline loops: CDR1 LNHDA, CDR2 SQIVND (reference sequence). This CDR3 reads CASSIQGQGTYEQYF. CDR3 DNA sequence: TGTGCCAGTAGTATACAAGGACAGGGAACTTACGAGCAGTACTTC.

This clone turned up a few times. The V gene is TRBV18, the J gene TRBJ2-3; D perhaps matches TRBD2 (6 bases). Trimming took 0 bases from V and 3 from J, leaving 13 bases between them. Germline assignment: CDR1 KGHSH and CDR2 LQKENI. The length of the CDR3 is 16 residues. This chain's CDR3 is CASSPPGRAGTDTQYF. CDR3 in DNA: TGTGCCAGCTCACCACCGGGACGGGCGGGGACAGATACGCAGTATTTT.

The V call is TRBV15, the J call TRBJ1-2, with no clear D. The CDR3 extends over 14 amino acids. The germline V gene encodes CDR1 LNHNV and CDR2 YYDKDF (reference sequence). With 0 bases removed from V and 5 bases from J, the gap between germline ends came to 10 bases. The CDR3 is CATSRDAQDYGYTF. CDR3 sequence (DNA): TGTGCCACCAGCAGAGATGCTCAGGATTATGGCTACACCTTC.

V and J are TRBV7-9 and TRBJ1-2; D is undetermined. V lost 5 bases and J 8 bases, leaving 18 bases between the germline ends. The CDR3 sequence is 14 residues long. Germline CDR1 SEHNR, CDR2 FQNEAQ (reference sequence). This CDR3 is CASSPTSGVLGYTF. In DNA, the CDR3 is TGTGCCAGCAGCCCAACGAGCGGGGTCCTGGGCTACACCTTC.

The table lists this clone with a few counts. V and J are TRBV6-4 and TRBJ2-1; D gene unclear. The CDR3 is 15 residues long. V was cut by 3 bases and J by 4 bases, with 13 bases left in between. Germline CDR1 is MRHNA and CDR2 is SNTAGT. CDR3 nucleotide sequence: TGTGCCAGCAGTGAACGACATCGAAATTACAATGAGCAGTTCTTC. Amino acid sequence: CASSERHRNYNEQFF.

This sequence joins TRBV29-1 and TRBJ1-4; possible D gene TRBD1, 5 bases. This CDR3 has 13 amino acids. V gave up 8 bases and J gave up 7 bases, with 17 bases separating them. Germline V gene sequence: CDR1 SQVTM, CDR2 ANQGSEA. The CDR3 here is CSFISGFGEKLFF. As DNA, the CDR3 is TGCAGCTTCATTTCAGGGTTTGGTGAAAAACTGTTTTTT.

V and J are TRBV5-1 and TRBJ1-3, with 10 bases fitting TRBD1. The J segment lost 7 bases and the V segment lost 4 bases, leaving 11 bases of the junction unmatched. The germline V gene has CDR1 SGHRS and CDR2 YFSETQ. The CDR3 runs to 16 residues. CDR3 DNA sequence: TGCGCCAGCAGCGGGGGACCGGGACAGGGGTGGAACACCATATATTTT. Encoded protein: CASSGGPGQGWNTIYF.

About this clone itself: At the DNA level, this CDR3 is encoded by other sequences in the same sample as well. This chain connects TRBV5-1 to TRBJ1-1; TRBD1 agrees at 9 bases. J lost 7 bases, V lost 4 bases, and 2 bases had no gene match. CDR1 is SGHRS, CDR2 YFSETQ, per germline. CDR3 size: 12 residues. The CDR3 loop reads CASSVDRGEAFF. The CDR3 bases are TGCGCCAGCAGCGTGGACAGGGGTGAAGCTTTCTTT.

In DNA form, the CDR3 reads TGTGCCAGCAGCTTAGGCGGCTATGGCTACACCTTC. Encoded protein: CASSLGGYGYTF. The chain is built from TRBV7-2 and TRBJ1-2; D call uncertain. Deletions cut 1 base from V and 4 bases from J, with 4 bases between. This CDR3 comprises 12 residues. CDR1 is SGHTA and CDR2 is FQGNSA in the germline V gene.

The chain carries TRBV5-1 and TRBJ2-5, with D unresolved. Per germline, CDR1 SGHRS and CDR2 YFSETQ. V was shortened by 0 bases and J by 1 base, with 4 bases between the two germline ends. The CDR3 loop spans 13 amino acids. The CDR3 loop reads CASSLDTQETQYF. DNA of the CDR3: TGCGCCAGCAGCTTGGACACCCAAGAGACCCAGTACTTC.

This chain links TRBV7-9 with TRBJ2-5, with 10 bases identical to TRBD1. The CDR3 loop spans 14 amino acids. After removal of 8 bases from V and 5 bases from J, the junction contained 8 bases not matched to a gene. The germline CDR1 and CDR2 sequences are SEHNR and FQNEAQ (reference sequence). In nucleotides, the CDR3 is TGTGCCAGCGATCCGGGACAGGGGACGGAGACCCAGTACTTC. Translated: CASDPGQGTETQYF.

This rearrangement joins TRBV29-1 to TRBJ1-2; D remains unclear. The CDR3 spans 13 residues. Per germline, CDR1 SQVTM and CDR2 ANQGSEA. V was clipped by 0 bases and J by 6 bases, with 11 bases between them. The CDR3 region has the DNA TGCAGCGTTGAAGAACCCGGGATCCATGGCTACACCTTC. Amino acids: CSVEEPGIHGYTF. Together with reference TRBV29-1 and TRBJ1-2, the CDR3 gives the full variable domain: SAVISQKPSRDICQRGTSLTIQCQVDSQVTMMFWYRQQPGQSLTLIATANQGSEATYESGFVIDKFPISRPNLTFSTLTVSNMSPEDSSIYLCSVEEPGIHGYTFGSGTRLTVV.

V is TRBV5-1 and J is TRBJ2-1; D is perhaps TRBD1 (6 bases). CDR3 length: 15 amino acids. Trimming shortened V by 2 bases and J by 0 bases, and 9 bases separated the two germline ends. Germline-derived CDR1 and CDR2 are SGHRS and YFSETQ. The CDR3 DNA sequence: TGCGCCAGCAGCTTCAAGGGGGACTCCTACAATGAGCAGTTCTTC. Amino acids: CASSFKGDSYNEQFF.

The chain recombines TRBV7-9 with TRBJ2-2, with a possible D match to TRBD2 (5 bases). The length of the CDR3 is 12 residues. Germline lookup yields CDR1 SEHNR and CDR2 FQNEAQ (reference sequence). V lost 3 bases, J lost 7 bases, and 6 bases lay in between. CDR3 amino acids: CASSFTSGELFF. CDR3 DNA sequence: TGTGCCAGCAGCTTTACTAGCGGGGAGCTGTTTTTT.

V and J are TRBV19 and TRBJ1-5, with D possibly matching TRBD1 (5 bases). Germline V gene lookup returns CDR1 LNHDA and CDR2 SQIVND (reference sequence). Trimming took 3 bases from V and 7 from J, leaving 10 bases between them. The CDR3 is 13 amino acids. CDR3 coding DNA: TGTGCCAGTAGTATTATGACAGCCCAGCCCCAGCATTTT. Encoded protein: CASSIMTAQPQHF.

The chain couples TRBV27 to TRBJ2-7, with 9 bases aligning to TRBD2. V trimming: 3 bases; J trimming: 4 bases; junction bases outside the gene matches: 7. The length of the CDR3 is 15 residues. CDR1 and CDR2 (germline): MNHEY, SMNVEV (reference sequence). The CDR3 DNA follows: TGTGCCAGCAGTTTGGGGCGGGGGGGGGAATACGAGCAGTACTTC. Translating gives CASSLGRGGEYEQYF.